These 18 T cell receptor beta chains share one sample of origin, sequenced in a study of blood T cell repertoires in COVID-19 (dated by TCRdb to between 2020 and 2021). The receptor library was made with the immunoSEQ multiplex PCR assay. Imported from immuneACCESS, the table was reduced by TCRdb to in-frame sequences with V and J called. These copies leave out some clones; in studies compared against another copy, an unresolved V gene accounts for under half, and the cause of the remainder is not known. This sample lists tens of thousands of clones; approximately 76% were detected once. The ten biggest clones cover around 7% of the sample. Source material: peripheral blood. The receptors were gathered from a man between 70 and 80 years old with acute or convalescent COVID-19.

The genes are TRBV7-2 and TRBJ1-2, with a weak D call TRBD1 (5 bases). The CDR3 runs to 13 residues. V shed 3 bases and J shed 4 bases, with 9 bases lying between them. Per germline, CDR1 SGHTA and CDR2 FQGNSA. CDR3 region: CASSFQRGYGYTF. The CDR3 bases are TGTGCCAGCAGCTTTCAAAGGGGCTATGGCTACACCTTC. The full variable domain, completed using reference TRBV7-2 and TRBJ1-2, is GAGVSQSPSNKVTEKGKDVELRCDPISGHTALYWYRQSLGQGLEFLIYFQGNSAPDKSGLPSDRFSAERTGGSVSTLTIQRTQQEDSAVYLCASSFQRGYGYTFGSGTRLTVV.

This CDR3 is CSVESPMNTGELFF. CDR3 DNA sequence: TGCAGCGTTGAATCCCCAATGAACACCGGGGAGCTGTTTTTT. The chain uses TRBV29-1 and TRBJ2-2; D is unclear. The germline gives CDR1 SQVTM, CDR2 ANQGSEA. V was shortened by 2 bases and J by 1 base, with 8 bases between the two germline ends. This CDR3 spans 14 amino acids.

This chain links TRBV12-3 or TRBV12-4 with TRBJ2-5, with D unclear. CDR3 length: 13 amino acids. The germline V and J ends were trimmed by 5 bases and 1 base, with 8 bases remaining between them. The CDR3 sequence: CASSRGFQETQYF. Written as DNA, the CDR3 is TGTGCCAGCAGTAGAGGATTCCAAGAGACCCAGTACTTC.

The chain carries TRBV6-5 and TRBJ2-3; 9 bases agree with TRBD1. This CDR3 spans 15 amino acids. V shed 6 bases and J 1 base; nucleotides not matched to a gene: 5. Germline values: CDR1 MNHEY, CDR2 SVGAGI. CDR3 nucleotide sequence: TGTGCCAGCAGCTCAAGGACAGGGGGCACAGATACGCAGTATTTT. Its translation: CASSSRTGGTDTQYF.

The genes are TRBV5-4 and TRBJ2-5; TRBD2 might be the D (5 bases). CDR1 is SGHNT, CDR2 YYREEE, per germline (reference sequence). The CDR3 sequence is 14 residues long. Trimming cost V 4 bases and J 2 bases, with 12 bases left between them. CDR3 region: CASSLPEAQETQYF. CDR3 nucleotides: TGTGCCAGCAGCCTCCCGGAGGCTCAAGAGACCCAGTACTTC.

The rearrangement joins TRBV19 to TRBJ1-1, with no clear D. CDR1 and CDR2 from the germline V gene are LNHDA and SQIVND (reference sequence). With 5 bases removed from V and 1 base from J, the gap between germline ends came to 14 bases. This CDR3 is 15 amino acids long. DNA of the CDR3: TGTGCCAGTAGTGTTACTTCTGGGCCGAACACTGAAGCTTTCTTT. Amino acids: CASSVTSGPNTEAFF.

J is TRBJ2-1 and V is TRBV5-1; TRBD1 aligns across 9 bases. The germline gives CDR1 SGHRS, CDR2 YFSETQ. This CDR3 spans 17 amino acids. V trimming: 4 bases; J trimming: 3 bases; junction bases outside the gene matches: 11. CDR3 sequence (DNA): TGCGCCAGCAGCCTAACACCGGGACAGGGATACTACAATGAGCAGTTCTTC. It is translated as CASSLTPGQGYYNEQFF.

V gene TRBV24-1 combines with J gene TRBJ2-3, with 8 nucleotides matching TRBD1. The V segment lost 5 bases and the J segment 4 bases; nucleotides outside the gene matches: 7. The CDR3 extends over 15 amino acids. Germline V lookup: CDR1 KGHDR, CDR2 SFDVKD. CDR3 in amino acids: CATSAARGHADTQYF. The CDR3 bases are TGTGCCACCAGTGCGGCCAGGGGGCATGCAGATACGCAGTATTTT.

V is TRBV28 and J is TRBJ2-1; 8 positions match TRBD1. Trimming cost V 7 bases and J 4 bases; bases outside gene matches: 12. The CDR3 runs 16 residues. The germline V gene has CDR1 MDHEN and CDR2 SYDVKM. This CDR3 is CASTPEQGAGYNEQFF. CDR3 DNA: TGTGCCAGCACTCCTGAGCAGGGGGCAGGGTACAATGAGCAGTTCTTC.

The chain employs TRBV12-3 or TRBV12-4 and TRBJ2-3, with 8 bases lining up with TRBD1. V lost 6 bases, J lost 14 bases, and 10 bases stayed unmatched. This CDR3 has 12 residues. CDR3: CASSRDRGRGYF. The CDR3 nucleotides are TGTGCCAGCAGCCGTGACAGGGGCCGAGGGTATTTT.

This clone showed up just a few times. The chain carries TRBV3-1 (or the pseudogene TRBV3-2) and TRBJ1-2, with 8 bases that match TRBD1. The CDR3 consists of 14 residues. In germline, CDR1 is LGHDT, CDR2 YNNKEL (reference sequence). V shed 2 bases and J 7 bases; nucleotides not matched to a gene: 6. The CDR3, as DNA: TGTGCCAGCAGCCAACGTTCCCAGGGGGCTGGCTACACCTTC. It is translated as CASSQRSQGAGYTF.

The chain joins TRBV9 to TRBJ2-1, with D maybe TRBD1 (5 bases). V was trimmed by 3 bases and J by 1 base, leaving 11 bases between them. This CDR3 is built from 15 residues. Germline V gene data show CDR1 as SGDLS and CDR2 as YYNGEE. The CDR3 spells CASSEGPLSYNEQFF. The CDR3 DNA sequence: TGTGCCAGCAGCGAGGGGCCCCTATCCTACAATGAGCAGTTCTTC.

This sequence joins TRBV15 and TRBJ1-6; D remains unclear. Trimming pared 0 bases from V and 8 bases from J, leaving 11 bases between. The CDR3 runs to 15 residues. From germline, CDR1 is LNHNV and CDR2 YYDKDF (reference sequence). The CDR3 reads CATSRDQDQDSPLHF. For the CDR3, the DNA is TGTGCCACCAGCAGAGATCAAGACCAGGATTCACCCCTCCACTTT.

The chain employs TRBV10-2 and TRBJ1-1, with D tentatively TRBD1 (5 bases). The V end was cut by 0 bases, the J end by 0 bases, with 14 bases between. CDR1 and CDR2 (germline): WSHSY, SAAADI. The CDR3 runs 17 residues. This chain's CDR3 is CASSESGAVLMNTEAFF. CDR3 DNA sequence: TGCGCCAGCAGTGAGTCTGGGGCAGTCCTCATGAACACTGAAGCTTTCTTT.

This chain links TRBV19 with TRBJ2-1, with TRBD2 identical over 7 bases. Germline CDR1 and CDR2: LNHDA and SQIVND (reference sequence). The CDR3 has 17 amino acids. Losses at the gene ends were 1 base for V and 2 bases for J; bases not matched to a gene: 8. The CDR3, as DNA: TGTGCCAGTAGTATAGGAGGGCTAGCGGTTCCCTACAATGAGCAGTTCTTC. Translating it yields CASSIGGLAVPYNEQFF.

The chain is built from TRBV6-5 and TRBJ2-7; 9 nucleotides agree with TRBD1. The CDR3 loop spans 15 amino acids. Germline V CDR1 and CDR2: MNHEY, SVGAGI. The junction had 6 bases not matched to a gene; V was cut back by 4 bases and J by 2 bases. The DNA of the CDR3 is TGTGCCAGCAGTTTCCGGGACAGGGCTCCCTACGAGCAGTACTTC. This sequence encodes CASSFRDRAPYEQYF.

The CDR3 is CASGGGQNTEAFF. CDR3 coding DNA: TGTGCCAGCGGAGGGGGCCAGAACACTGAAGCTTTCTTT. The chain employs TRBV9 and TRBJ1-1; 7 bases align to TRBD1. Trimming took 7 bases from V and 1 from J; bases not matched to a gene: 4. The germline V gene encodes CDR1 SGDLS and CDR2 YYNGEE. CDR3 length: 13 amino acids.

A few counts support this clone. The rearrangement uses TRBV7-8 and TRBJ1-2, with 8 positions matching TRBD1. Germline V gene data show CDR1 as SGHVS and CDR2 as FQNEAQ. V dropped 1 base and J dropped 8; count of bases not matched to a gene: 6. The CDR3 sequence is 14 residues long. As DNA, the CDR3 is TGTGCCAGCAGCTTAGACGACAGGGGTATGGGCTACACCTTC. This translates into CASSLDDRGMGYTF.